This TCR beta chain was found in a study of cytomegalovirus exposure and HLA in healthy donors. The PCR ran on 60 Vbeta and 13 Jbeta primers. TCRdb's table, derived via immunoSEQ multiplex PCR, lists solely in-frame clones and lacks some. The profile shows under 200,000 clones, around 79% of them singletons. Trimming took 3 bases from V and 2 from J, leaving 7 bases between them. The germline V gene encodes CDR1 SGHNT and CDR2 YYREEE (reference sequence). The CDR3 loop spans 13 amino acids. As for the donors, each was a healthy bone marrow donor. Study-wide results and caveats: Looking again later, the authors saw that most CMV-associated TCR beta chains seemed HLA-restricted. Later work associated fewer than 20,000 TCR beta sequences with HLA alleles at 0.05 false discovery rate.

Turning to this clone: Its antigen is unidentified.

The chain links TRBV5-4 to TRBJ2-3; D not resolved. The sequence derives from a woman in her forties in good health and CMV-seronegative. The material sequenced was PBMCs. The CDR3 loop is CASSSVLTDTQYF. CDR3 coding DNA: TGTGCCAGCAGCTCAGTCCTCACAGATACGCAGTATTTT.